This record covers a single T cell receptor (beta chain). This sample was taken from a study of blood T cell repertoires in COVID-19. Study in general: Collection of acute and convalescent COVID-19 samples took place in the United States, Italy and Spain. PBMCs, B-cell-depleted T cells, or T cells were the source of the cDNA or gDNA that made up the material.

Methods used by the authors: The authors estimated nucleated cell counts from reference gene primer amplification. Sequencing was performed with immunoSEQ multiplex PCR; in TCRdb, only in-frame clones are kept and a portion is missing. V and J calls and clone size come straight from that table; D and trimming were deduced from the DNA. In the table there are more than 65,000 clones, approximately 78% of which are singletons. Trimming took off 1 base at V and 6 bases at J, with 9 bases between the two ends. Germline values: CDR1 LGHDT, CDR2 YNNKEL (reference sequence). This CDR3 spans 13 amino acids. The sequenced sample was peripheral blood. This TCR derives from a woman in her 70s with acute or convalescent COVID-19. The chain couples TRBV3-1 (or the pseudogene TRBV3-2) to TRBJ1-1; possibly TRBD1 for D (5 bases). The CDR3, as DNA: TGTGCCAGCAGCCAAGTGCCGACAGCTGAAGCTTTCTTT. Amino acid sequence: CASSQVPTAEAFF.